The T cell receptor (beta chain) under discussion was sequenced for a study of blood T cell repertoires in COVID-19. Turning to the study itself: The analysed material was cDNA or gDNA that came from T cells, B-cell-depleted T cells, or PBMCs.

Assay used: immunoSEQ multiplex PCR; TCRdb lists only in-frame clones, some missing. The sample carries 100,000 or so clones, roughly 80% recorded once. With 5 bases removed from V and 7 bases from J, the gap between germline ends came to 8 bases. CDR3 size: 11 residues. The material sequenced was peripheral blood. The rearrangement joins TRBV12-3 or TRBV12-4 to TRBJ1-2; D perhaps matches TRBD1 (5 bases). The receptor was derived from a woman of 80 years or more with acute or convalescent COVID-19. The CDR3 nucleotides read TGTGCCAGCAGTGCGGGACTTGGCTACACCTTC. Its translation is CASSAGLGYTF.